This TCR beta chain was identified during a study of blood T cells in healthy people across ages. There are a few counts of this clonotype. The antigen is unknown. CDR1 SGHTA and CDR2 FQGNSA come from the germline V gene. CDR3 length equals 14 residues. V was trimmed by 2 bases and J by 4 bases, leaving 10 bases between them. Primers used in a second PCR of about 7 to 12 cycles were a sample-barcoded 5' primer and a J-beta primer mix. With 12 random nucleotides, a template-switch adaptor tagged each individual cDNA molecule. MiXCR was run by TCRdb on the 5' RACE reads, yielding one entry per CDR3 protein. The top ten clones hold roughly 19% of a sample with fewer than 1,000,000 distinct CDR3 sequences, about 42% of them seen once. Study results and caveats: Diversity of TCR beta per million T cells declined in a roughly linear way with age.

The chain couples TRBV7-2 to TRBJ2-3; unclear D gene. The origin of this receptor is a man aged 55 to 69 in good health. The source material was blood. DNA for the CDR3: TGTGCCAGCAGCTTAAACCTAACCCCAGATACGCAGTATTTT. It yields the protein CASSLNLTPDTQYF.